This T cell receptor (beta chain) appears in the sequencing data of a study of cytomegalovirus exposure and HLA in healthy donors. For this clone: No conserved phenylalanine or tryptophan is present at the end of the CDR3, so a read error is the likely explanation. No DNA is shown, since the ends of the CDR3 on it are uncertain; the CDR3 is the one TCRdb lists.

The germline gives CDR1 MNHEY, CDR2 SVGAGI. The CDR3 numbers 10 amino acids, ends counted. Primers included in the PCR were 60 Vbeta and 13 Jbeta primers. Generated by immunoSEQ multiplex PCR, the TCRdb table keeps only in-frame clones and is missing some. This table holds roughly 140,000 clones, around 77% found once. The TCR was taken from a woman aged 40-49 years in good health and CMV-seropositive. The sequencing input was PBMCs. J is TRBJ1-2 and V is TRBV6-5. The CDR3 protein is CASTESRLHL.